Each of the 11 T cell receptor beta chains below was sequenced from the same sample in a study of blood T cell repertoires in COVID-19. The method was immunoSEQ multiplex PCR; TCRdb's version includes in-frame clones alone and lacks a portion of them. The repertoire holds more than 200,000 clones, with more than 85% as singletons. The specimen sequenced was peripheral blood. The receptors shown here come from a woman aged 55-69 years with COVID-19, enrolled during active disease.

This clone was detected ten times or more. The V gene is TRBV19, the J gene TRBJ2-2; D possibly corresponds to TRBD2 (5 bases). Germline CDR1 and CDR2: LNHDA and SQIVND (reference sequence). This CDR3 spans 13 amino acids. The V gene lost 3 bases and the J gene lost 7 bases, with 9 bases spanning the gap. The CDR3 DNA sequence: TGTGCCAGTAGTATGGAGGTTGGCGGGGAGCTGTTTTTT. Amino acid sequence: CASSMEVGGELFF. Full variable domain (outside the CDR3, taken from reference TRBV19 and TRBJ2-2): DGGITQSPKYLFRKEGQNVTLSCEQNLNHDAMYWYRQDPGQGLRLIYYSQIVNDFQKGDIAEGYSVSREKKESFPLTVTSAQKNPTAFYLCASSMEVGGELFFGEGSRLTVL.

The CDR3 loop is CASSLRGNGLTEAFF. CDR3 sequence (DNA): TGTGCCAGCAGTTTACGGGGGAATGGTCTCACTGAAGCTTTCTTT. V and J are TRBV28 and TRBJ1-1, with a tentative D call TRBD1 (5 bases). Germline-derived CDR1 and CDR2 are MDHEN and SYDVKM. V was clipped by 2 bases and J by 4 bases, with 14 bases between them. The CDR3 has 15 amino acids.

The gene calls are TRBV29-1 and TRBJ1-5; D unclear. The ends were cut back, 4 bases at V and 2 bases at J, with 12 bases in the middle. Germline V gives CDR1 SQVTM, CDR2 ANQGSEA. The CDR3 is made up of 14 amino acids. CDR3 protein: CSVAEGSGNQPQHF. CDR3 in DNA: TGCAGCGTTGCCGAGGGTTCGGGCAATCAGCCCCAGCATTTT.

CDR3 region: CASSPRGQGDYGYTF. The CDR3 DNA sequence: TGTGCCAGCTCACCTCGCGGACAGGGGGACTATGGCTACACCTTC. The chain carries TRBV18 and TRBJ1-2; 10 bases line up with TRBD1. The CDR3 extends over 15 amino acids. Germline V CDR1 and CDR2: KGHSH, LQKENI. Trimming took 3 bases from V and 3 from J; bases not matched to a gene: 4.

The chain is built from TRBV27 and TRBJ2-5; tentatively, D is TRBD2 (6 bases). V was trimmed by 5 bases and J by 7 bases, leaving 23 bases between them. The length of the CDR3 is 16 residues. Germline CDR1 is MNHEY and CDR2 is SMNVEV (reference sequence). The CDR3 DNA reads as TGTGCCAGCAGTCCTTACTCTCCGCGGGACGATGGGACCCAGTACTTC. Amino acid sequence: CASSPYSPRDDGTQYF.

This clone was found once. This rearrangement joins TRBV6-6 to TRBJ2-1, with unresolved D. Per germline, CDR1 MNHNY and CDR2 SVGAGI (reference sequence). The CDR3 spans 12 residues. V was pared by 6 bases and J by 6 bases, with 9 bases between. Here the CDR3 reads CASSPRINEQFF. CDR3 DNA: TGTGCCAGCAGCCCCCGTATCAATGAGCAGTTCTTC.

This sequence joins TRBV30 and TRBJ2-7, with 9 bases lining up with TRBD1. J was trimmed by 0 bases and V by 2 bases; bases with no gene match: 8. From germline, CDR1 is GTSNPN and CDR2 SVGIG (reference sequence). This CDR3 has 16 amino acids. CDR3 DNA: TGTGCCTGGAGTTACCCCGGGACAGGGAACTCCTACGAGCAGTACTTC. This translates into CAWSYPGTGNSYEQYF.

The DNA of the CDR3 is TGTGCCACCAGCAGAGATCTGGCAGCTAACTATGGCTACACCTTC. Translated, it gives CATSRDLAANYGYTF. The V gene is TRBV15, the J gene TRBJ1-2, with D uncertain. The germline CDR1 and CDR2 sequences are LNHNV and YYDKDF (reference sequence). The CDR3 length is 15 residues. V was trimmed by 0 bases and J by 0 bases, leaving 8 bases between them.

V is TRBV5-4 and J is TRBJ2-2, with 9 bases matching TRBD2. Trimming at V came to 1 base and at J to 6 bases, leaving 13 bases not matched to a gene. Germline V gene sequence: CDR1 SGHNT, CDR2 YYREEE (reference sequence). The CDR3 runs 18 residues. The CDR3 protein is CASSLSGSGSYGAGELFF. CDR3 DNA: TGTGCCAGCAGCTTGAGCGGTAGCGGGAGCTACGGGGCCGGGGAGCTGTTTTTT.

The chain recombines TRBV5-4 with TRBJ1-5; the match to TRBD1 covers 10 bases. J was trimmed by 6 bases and V by 4 bases; bases with no gene match: 13. The CDR3 is made up of 17 amino acids. Germline lookup yields CDR1 SGHNT and CDR2 YYREEE (reference sequence). This CDR3 reads CASSRRQGAVEVQPQHF. The DNA for the CDR3 is TGTGCCAGCAGCCGTAGACAGGGGGCAGTTGAAGTTCAGCCCCAGCATTTT.

The V call is TRBV4-1, the J call TRBJ1-4, with unresolved D. CDR3 size: 16 residues. V gave up 0 bases and J gave up 7 bases, with 15 bases separating them. Germline V lookup: CDR1 MGHRA, CDR2 YSYEKL. CDR3 DNA: TGCGCCAGCAGCCAAGATCGTACCCGAGGTAGTGAAAAACTGTTTTTT. Translated, it gives CASSQDRTRGSEKLFF.